Listed below are T cell receptor beta chains from one sample, sequenced in a study of blood T cell repertoires in COVID-19. TCRdb keeps only in-frame clones here, not all; method: immunoSEQ multiplex PCR. This repertoire shows about 270,000 clones, just over 85% found once; its top ten account for about 16%. Material: PBMCs or T cells enriched from blood (not recorded which). All receptors derive from a man younger than 35 who had recovered from COVID-19. The CDR3 runs from the conserved cysteine through the conserved F or W. D genes are given only for firm matches. The size field is filled for only some rows; it gives once, few, many or a size class.

TRBJ2-1 | TRBV6-5 | TRBD1 | - | TGTGCCAGCAGTTACTCACCGGGACAGGGGTATGAGCAGTTCTTC | CASSYSPGQGYEQFF
TRBJ2-1 | TRBV3-1/TRBV3-2 | TRBD2 | - | TGTGCCAGCAGCCAAGAGTTAGCGGGAGAGTTAACGAATGAGCAGTTCTTC | CASSQELAGELTNEQFF
TRBJ2-2 | TRBV6-5 | - | - | TGTGCCAGCAGGAAGACAGATAACACCGGGGAGCTGTTTTTT | CASRKTDNTGELFF
TRBJ1-2 | TRBV10-3 | - | - | TGTGCCATCAGCCAGACAGAATATGGCTACACCTTC | CAISQTEYGYTF
TRBJ1-6 | TRBV7-9 | - | - | TGTGCCAGCAGCTCAGGGGATTCACCCCTCCACTTT | CASSSGDSPLHF
TRBJ2-1 | TRBV12-3/TRBV12-4 | TRBD1 | - | TGTGCCATCCGGACAGGGTACAATGAGCAGTTCTTC | CAIRTGYNEQFF
TRBJ2-7 | TRBV3-1/TRBV3-2 | TRBD2 | - | TGTGCCAGCAGCCTCCAGACTAGCGGGAAGATTTACGAGCAGTACTTC | CASSLQTSGKIYEQYF
TRBJ2-7 | TRBV2 | TRBD2 | - | TGTGCCAGCAGTGAACTGAGCGGGAGGAATCACGAGCAGTACTTC | CASSELSGRNHEQYF
TRBJ1-4 | TRBV5-1 | TRBD1 | - | TGCGCCAGCAACCCGGGACAGCCTAATGAAAAACTGTTTTTT | CASNPGQPNEKLFF
TRBJ2-7 | TRBV18 | - | - | TGTGCCAGCTCACCTCAGTATTCGCGGGATGGCGAGCAGTACTTC | CASSPQYSRDGEQYF
TRBJ1-1 | TRBV30 | - | - | TGTGCCTGGAGTGTACTGGGGGGCACTGAAGCTTTCTTT | CAWSVLGGTEAFF
TRBJ2-7 | TRBV7-6 | TRBD2 | - | TGTGCCAGCAGCCCTTTGCGGCGGGAGACAAAAAAAAGGGACTACGAGCAGTACTTC | CASSPLRRETKKRDYEQYF
TRBJ2-7 | TRBV10-1 | TRBD2 | few | TGCGCCAGCAGATCCGGTCCGGGAGGGGTCGACGAGCAGTACTTC | CASRSGPGGVDEQYF
TRBJ1-1 | TRBV7-2 | TRBD1 | - | TGTGCCAGCAGCCAACAGGGGGCCGGTGAAGCTTTCTTT | CASSQQGAGEAFF
TRBJ2-1 | TRBV24-1 | TRBD1 | - | TGTGCCACCAGCACAGAACAGGGGTACAATGAGCAGTTCTTC | CATSTEQGYNEQFF
TRBJ2-7 | TRBV7-6 | TRBD2 | - | TGTGCCCTACGCGGATTGGGACTAGTCGGGTACGAGCAGTACTTC | CALRGLGLVGYEQYF
TRBJ1-6 | TRBV3-1/TRBV3-2 | TRBD1 | - | TGTGCCAGCAGCCAAGAGGCACAGGGGATATCACCCCTCCACTTT | CASSQEAQGISPLHF
TRBJ2-3 | TRBV5-1 | TRBD2 | - | TGCGCCAGCAGCTTGGCCCCGGGGGGGTCTAATACGCAGTATTTT | CASSLAPGGSNTQYF
TRBJ1-2 | TRBV12-3/TRBV12-4 | TRBD1 | - | TGTGCCAGCAGACCCACAGGGGTGGCTGGCTACACCTTC | CASRPTGVAGYTF
TRBJ1-1 | TRBV11-2 | - | - | TGTGCCAGCAGCTTAGACAGGGGCACTGAAGCTTTCTTT | CASSLDRGTEAFF
TRBJ2-1 | TRBV9 | TRBD2 | - | TGTGCCAGCTCCCTAAGCGCGGGAGGGCTAAATGAGCAGTTCTTC | CASSLSAGGLNEQFF
TRBJ1-4 | TRBV27 | TRBD1 | - | TGTGCCAGCAGTTCGGGACAGGGGGGGACAGCTAATGAAAAACTGTTTTTT | CASSSGQGGTANEKLFF
TRBJ2-7 | TRBV2 | - | - | TGTGCCAGCAGTGCTGGAGCGGTCCGGTCCTACGAGCAGTACTTC | CASSAGAVRSYEQYF
TRBJ2-3 | TRBV11-3 | - | - | TGTGCCAGCAGCTTAGGGACAGGGAGGGCAGATACGCAGTATTTT | CASSLGTGRADTQYF
TRBJ1-1 | TRBV7-6 | - | - | TGTGCCAGCAGGAACAGGGCTGTGAACACTGAAGCTTTCTTT | CASRNRAVNTEAFF
TRBJ2-1 | TRBV6-5 | TRBD2 | - | TGTGCCAGCAGCTTAACTAGCGGGAGCCATGAGCAGTTCTTC | CASSLTSGSHEQFF
TRBJ2-5 | TRBV6-5 | TRBD2 | - | TGTGCCAGCAGTCCGTTGGGCGGGGGTCAAGAGACCCAGTACTTC | CASSPLGGGQETQYF
TRBJ2-3 | TRBV11-3 | TRBD2 | - | TGTGCCAGCAGCGTTGGGACTAGCGGAGCTTCTCCTACAGATACGCAGTATTTT | CASSVGTSGASPTDTQYF
TRBJ1-2 | TRBV19 | TRBD1 | - | TGTGCCAGTAGCGCCGGGACAGGGGACTATGGCTACACCTTC | CASSAGTGDYGYTF
TRBJ2-7 | TRBV9 | - | - | TGTGCCAGCAGCGTAGACCCGGGACTGACCTACGAGCAGTACTTC | CASSVDPGLTYEQYF
TRBJ2-2 | TRBV7-9 | TRBD1 | - | TGTGCCAGCAGAGGGGACAGGGACACCGGGGAGCTGTTTTTT | CASRGDRDTGELFF
TRBJ2-7 | TRBV4-1 | TRBD1 | - | TGCGCCAGCTCCAATTTAGGACAGGGAACCTACGAGCAGTACTTC | CASSNLGQGTYEQYF
TRBJ1-1 | TRBV18 | - | - | TGTGCCAGCTTTGGACTCGACGAAGCTTTCTTT | CASFGLDEAFF
TRBJ2-5 | TRBV5-1 | - | - | TGCGCCAGCAGCTCCCGAGAGACCCAGTACTTC | CASSSRETQYF
TRBJ2-5 | TRBV6-1 | - | - | TGTGCCAGCAGTGAAAAGAGGGAGAGGCGTTGGGGGACCCAGTACTTC | CASSEKRERRWGTQYF
TRBJ2-6 | TRBV6-4 | - | - | TGTGCCAGCAGTGAGCGCTCTGGGGCCAACGTCCTGACTTTC | CASSERSGANVLTF
TRBJ1-1 | TRBV19 | TRBD1 | - | TGTGCCAGTAGTAACCGACAGGGGGCCGACACTGAAGCTTTCTTT | CASSNRQGADTEAFF
TRBJ1-1 | TRBV7-9 | - | - | TGTGCCAGCAGCTTAGCTCGTCCAGACAAAAACACTGAAGCTTTCTTT | CASSLARPDKNTEAFF
TRBJ1-1 | TRBV7-3 | - | few | TGTGCCAGCAGCCAACAGGGGAACACTGAAGCTTTCTTT | CASSQQGNTEAFF
TRBJ1-4 | TRBV7-9 | TRBD1 | - | TGTGCCAGCAGCTTAGCGAGGGCCGGGACAGGGGTGGAAAAACTGTTTTTT | CASSLARAGTGVEKLFF